This TCR beta chain was obtained from a study of glioma-infiltrating T cells. TCR alpha and beta CDR3 regions were amplified from RNA using iRepertoire nested multiplex PCR. One-step reverse transcription and amplification started from approximately 100-400 ng of tissue mRNA or PBMC total RNA. TCRdb re-called the multiplex PCR reads through MiXCR, storing one row per CDR3 protein. This table holds about 400,000 distinct CDR3 sequences, around 45% found once. V lost 2 bases, J lost 4 bases, and 6 bases lay in between. The CDR3 length is 12 residues. The germline CDR1 and CDR2 sequences are LGHNA and YNFKEQ.

The chain uses TRBV4-2 and TRBJ2-7; the D gene is possibly TRBD1 (5 bases). The receptor was isolated from a human donor with low-grade glioma or glioblastoma, undergoing nonglioma brain surgery, or in good health (not recorded which). The sample comprised glioma tissue, nonneoplastic brain tissue, or PBMCs (not recorded which). CDR3 bases: TGTGCCAGCAGCCAAAAGGGGTACGAGCAGTACTTC. As protein: CASSQKGYEQYF.